This passage covers 23 T cell receptor beta chains from one sample sequenced in a study of shared clonotypes between healthy human individuals. TCRdb's copy holds only in-frame clones and misses some; the assay was immunoSEQ multiplex PCR. The table lists 900,000 to 1,200,000 clones, roughly 74% of them singletons. The sequencing sample was made of memory CD4+ T cells from PBMCs. The subset: CD45RA-negative fraction. The receptors derive from a man aged 18 to 35 in good health. Some clones in this sample may be carry-over from other donors' samples.

As for this clone: This sample includes further DNA sequences coding for the same CDR3. V gene TRBV5-1 combines with J gene TRBJ2-7; the D gene is possibly TRBD2 (5 bases). Trimming removed 0 bases at V and 4 bases at J, with 8 bases between. The CDR3 consists of 13 residues. Germline lookup yields CDR1 SGHRS and CDR2 YFSETQ. CDR3 amino acids: CASSLEEGYEQYF. The CDR3 DNA is TGCGCCAGCAGCTTGGAAGAGGGATACGAGCAGTACTTC. The full variable domain, completed using reference TRBV5-1 and TRBJ2-7, is KAGVTQTPRYLIKTRGQQVTLSCSPISGHRSVSWYQQTPGQGLQFLFEYFSETQRNKGNFPGRFSGRQFSNSRSEMNVSTLELGDSALYLCASSLEEGYEQYFGPGTRLTVT.

The chain carries TRBV27 and TRBJ2-5; D ambiguous. The CDR3 runs to 13 residues. The germline V and J ends were trimmed by 5 bases and 5 bases, with 12 bases remaining between them. CDR1 is MNHEY and CDR2 is SMNVEV in the germline V gene (reference sequence). The CDR3, as DNA: TGTGCCAGCAGTGTCCGGCAGCAGGAGACCCAGTACTTC. Protein product: CASSVRQQETQYF.

This clone was observed a single time. The chain carries TRBV11-2 and TRBJ2-7; tentatively, D is TRBD2 (5 bases). V was clipped by 2 bases and J by 2 bases, with 19 bases between them. The V gene's germline CDR1 is SGHAT and CDR2 FQNNGV. There are 17 residues in the CDR3. This CDR3 is CASSLSMASSSTYEQYF. As DNA, the CDR3 is TGTGCCAGCAGCTTATCTATGGCGTCTAGCTCAACCTACGAGCAGTACTTC.

This chain joins TRBV30 and TRBJ1-1; a possible D gene is TRBD1 (6 bases). Between the trimmed V and J ends, which lost 0 bases and 6 bases, there was a span of 11 bases. CDR1 is GTSNPN, CDR2 SVGIG, per germline (reference sequence). This CDR3 spans 13 amino acids. The CDR3 is CAWSVGGAAEAFF. The CDR3 DNA is TGTGCCTGGAGTGTAGGGGGGGCGGCTGAAGCTTTCTTT.

The V gene is TRBV7-9, the J gene TRBJ1-2; D is unclear. This CDR3 contains 13 residues. CDR1 SEHNR and CDR2 FQNEAQ come from the germline V gene (reference sequence). V dropped 8 bases and J dropped 5 bases, with 15 bases sitting between them. Here the CDR3 DNA reads TGTGCCAGCTCCCCCGCACAGCTATATGGCTACACCTTC. The encoded protein is CASSPAQLYGYTF.

V usage is TRBV11-2 and J usage is TRBJ2-7; 11 nucleotides match TRBD2. This CDR3 has 15 amino acids. Unmatched junction bases numbered 2, after V lost 4 bases and J lost 0 bases. CDR1 is SGHAT, CDR2 FQNNGV, per germline. The CDR3 is CASSWGTSGSYEQYF. DNA for the CDR3: TGTGCCAGCAGCTGGGGGACTAGCGGCTCCTACGAGCAGTACTTC.

This clone was observed a few times. CDR3 nucleotide sequence: TGTGCCAGCAGGCAAAGTATCCCCAATCAGCCCCAGCATTTT. Translating it yields CASRQSIPNQPQHF. The rearrangement joins TRBV2 to TRBJ1-5; no firm D call. Germline CDR1 SNHLY, CDR2 FYNNEI. The CDR3 is 14 amino acids. Between the trimmed V and J ends, which lost 6 bases and 3 bases, there was a span of 12 bases.

On this clone itself: One end of the junction fails to match germline, which may point to a read error. The J gene is TRBJ2-5, the V gene TRBV30, with 7 bases matching TRBD2. The CDR3 has 16 amino acids. Per the germline V gene, CDR1 is GTSNPN and CDR2 is SVGIG (reference sequence). In DNA form, the CDR3 reads TGTGCCTGGAAGACGGTTCGCCTAGCGGCCAAAGAGACCCAGCACTTC. It translates to CAWKTVRLAAKETQHF.

This clone was seen only once. The rearrangement joins TRBV2 to TRBJ1-1; 9 bases match TRBD1. Germline CDR1 SNHLY, CDR2 FYNNEI. The CDR3 runs to 14 residues. V lost 6 bases and J lost 6; bases outside the gene matches: 8. The CDR3 region is CASRGTGSRAEAFF. The CDR3 region has the DNA TGTGCCAGCAGGGGGACAGGGAGTCGGGCTGAAGCTTTCTTT.

CDR3 loop: CASRWGRGVQPQHF. In nucleotides, the CDR3 is TGTGCCAGCAGGTGGGGCAGGGGGGTTCAGCCCCAGCATTTT. The V call is TRBV28, the J call TRBJ1-5, with 7 bases fitting TRBD1. With 6 bases clipped from V and 6 bases from J, the junction kept 8 bases outside the gene matches. This CDR3 is built from 14 residues. The germline V gene encodes CDR1 MDHEN and CDR2 SYDVKM.

V usage is TRBV19 and J usage is TRBJ2-7; D may match TRBD1 or TRBD2 (5 bases each). The CDR3 is 15 amino acids. Germline assignment: CDR1 LNHDA and CDR2 SQIVND (reference sequence). V shed 4 bases and J shed 7 bases, with 20 bases lying between them. As DNA, the CDR3 is TGTGCCAGTAGTACGGGACCGGTAGCTCTGGCTGAGCAGTACTTC. This sequence encodes CASSTGPVALAEQYF.

The chain is built from TRBV19 and TRBJ1-3; no reliable D call. V lost 11 bases and J 3 bases, leaving 17 bases between the germline ends. The CDR3 consists of 14 residues. Per the germline V gene, CDR1 is LNHDA and CDR2 is SQIVND (reference sequence). CDR3 region: CACSSRSGGNTIYF. CDR3 coding DNA: TGTGCCTGTTCCTCCCGATCGGGTGGAAACACCATATATTTT.

J is TRBJ2-7 and V is TRBV27; TRBD1 matches at 8 bases. This CDR3 is 16 amino acids long. V lost 4 bases, J lost 3 bases, and 11 bases stayed unmatched. The germline V gene encodes CDR1 MNHEY and CDR2 SMNVEV (reference sequence). CDR3 DNA: TGTGCCAGCAGTTACCGAGGAAGCGGACAGGGCTACGAGCAGTACTTC. This sequence encodes CASSYRGSGQGYEQYF.

This clone has just one count. This chain joins TRBV9 and TRBJ1-3, with D possibly being TRBD1 (6 bases). V shed 0 bases and J shed 8 bases, with 12 bases lying between them. The CDR3 totals 14 residues. The V gene's germline CDR1 is SGDLS and CDR2 YYNGEE. In nucleotides, the CDR3 is TGTGCCAGCAGCGTAGGAAGGGGGAGAGACACCATATATTTT. It encodes CASSVGRGRDTIYF. Drawing the rest from reference TRBV9 and TRBJ1-3, the complete variable domain is DSGVTQTPKHLITATGQRVTLRCSPRSGDLSVYWYQQSLDQGLQFLIQYYNGEERAKGNILERFSAQQFPDLHSELNLSSLELGDSALYFCASSVGRGRDTIYFGEGSWLTVV.

The chain links TRBV5-6 to TRBJ1-1, with D hard to call. The CDR3 totals 13 residues. With 2 bases removed from V and 0 bases from J, the gap between germline ends came to 5 bases. Germline CDR1 and CDR2: SGHDT and YYEEEE. This CDR3 is CASSFIMNTEAFF. CDR3 DNA: TGTGCCAGCAGCTTCATAATGAACACTGAAGCTTTCTTT.

V gene TRBV5-1 combines with J gene TRBJ2-1; D possibly corresponds to TRBD2 (6 bases). The germline V gene has CDR1 SGHRS and CDR2 YFSETQ. The CDR3 covers 15 residues. The V and J ends lost 1 base and 9 bases respectively, with 17 bases between them. CDR3 sequence reads: CASSLTSYYVAEQFF. The DNA of the CDR3 is TGCGCCAGCAGCTTGACTAGCTATTATGTGGCTGAGCAGTTCTTC.

A note on this clone: This may be a read error, as it is one base from a much larger clone. Other nucleotide sequences from this sample produce the same CDR3. The V gene is TRBV29-1, the J gene TRBJ2-3, with D hard to call. The CDR3 consists of 10 residues. V lost 4 bases and J lost 5, with 4 bases in between. The germline V gene encodes CDR1 SQVTM and CDR2 ANQGSEA. The CDR3 reads CSVGEDTQYF. The DNA of the CDR3 is TGCAGCGTTGGAGAAGATACGCAGTATTTT.

This chain links TRBV19 with TRBJ1-2; D unresolved. V lost 3 bases and J lost 8, with 10 bases in between. Germline V lookup: CDR1 LNHDA, CDR2 SQIVND (reference sequence). This CDR3 is built from 12 residues. The CDR3 reads CASSIPGGGYTF. Written as DNA, the CDR3 is TGTGCCAGTAGTATTCCAGGCGGGGGCTACACCTTC.

The CDR3 region has the DNA TGTGCCAGCAGTTCCCAGCTGGACATTCAGTACTTC. Translation: CASSSQLDIQYF. This sequence joins TRBV28 and TRBJ2-4; D gene unclear. V was cut by 4 bases and J by 8 bases, with 9 bases left in between. Per germline, CDR1 MDHEN and CDR2 SYDVKM. The CDR3 consists of 12 residues.

The chain is built from TRBV2 and TRBJ2-5; 8 bases map to TRBD1. J was trimmed by 4 bases and V by 6 bases; bases with no gene match: 1. In germline, CDR1 is SNHLY, CDR2 FYNNEI. CDR3 length: 12 amino acids. CDR3 loop: CASRDRAETQYF. CDR3 bases: TGTGCCAGCAGGGACAGGGCAGAGACCCAGTACTTC.

This chain uses TRBV6-5 with TRBJ1-1, with D possibly matching TRBD1 (6 bases). V shed 0 bases and J shed 3 bases, with 11 bases lying between them. Per the germline V gene, CDR1 is MNHEY and CDR2 is SVGAGI. The CDR3 consists of 15 residues. In DNA form, the CDR3 reads TGTGCCAGCAGTTACTCAGGGGGGACTTACACTGAAGCTTTCTTT. Protein product: CASSYSGGTYTEAFF.

This sequence joins TRBV2 and TRBJ2-3, with D tentatively TRBD1 (6 bases). V was pared by 7 bases and J by 2 bases, with 13 bases between. The CDR3 extends over 14 amino acids. Per the germline V gene, CDR1 is SNHLY and CDR2 is FYNNEI. The CDR3 bases are TGTGCCAGCACTCAGGACAGTTACACAGATACGCAGTATTTT. This sequence encodes CASTQDSYTDTQYF. Complete variable domain (other parts from reference TRBV2 and TRBJ2-3): EPEVTQTPSHQVTQMGQEVILRCVPISNHLYFYWYRQILGQKVEFLVSFYNNEISEKSEIFDDQFSVERPDGSNFTLKIRSTKLEDSAMYFCASTQDSYTDTQYFGPGTRLTVL.

V gene TRBV7-8 combines with J gene TRBJ2-3, with D tentatively TRBD2 (7 bases). Germline V gene sequence: CDR1 SGHVS, CDR2 FQNEAQ. The CDR3 sequence is 16 residues long. The germline V and J ends were trimmed by 5 bases and 2 bases, with 17 bases remaining between them. The chain's CDR3 is CASSQGGGTYTDTQYF. CDR3 coding DNA: TGTGCCAGCAGCCAAGGGGGGGGGACCTACACAGATACGCAGTATTTT.